This T cell receptor (beta chain) was retrieved from a study of blood T cell repertoires in COVID-19. The CDR3 length is 11 residues. Per germline, CDR1 SEHNR and CDR2 FQNEAQ (reference sequence). The ends were cut back, 1 base at V and 8 bases at J, with 5 bases in the middle. In the original workflow: The authors estimated nucleated cell counts from reference gene primer amplification. Using immunoSEQ multiplex PCR, the repertoire was profiled, and TCRdb retains in-frame clones only, with some absent. V and J calls and clone size are those listed in that table; D and trimming were worked out from the DNA. The table has tens of thousands of clones, about 81% seen once.

This sequence joins TRBV7-9 and TRBJ1-2; tentatively, D is TRBD1 (5 bases). The TCR sequence derives from a man aged 80 or over with acute or convalescent COVID-19. The sequenced material came from peripheral blood. The chain's CDR3 is CASSLDRGYTF. CDR3 in DNA: TGTGCCAGCAGCTTAGACAGGGGCTACACCTTC.